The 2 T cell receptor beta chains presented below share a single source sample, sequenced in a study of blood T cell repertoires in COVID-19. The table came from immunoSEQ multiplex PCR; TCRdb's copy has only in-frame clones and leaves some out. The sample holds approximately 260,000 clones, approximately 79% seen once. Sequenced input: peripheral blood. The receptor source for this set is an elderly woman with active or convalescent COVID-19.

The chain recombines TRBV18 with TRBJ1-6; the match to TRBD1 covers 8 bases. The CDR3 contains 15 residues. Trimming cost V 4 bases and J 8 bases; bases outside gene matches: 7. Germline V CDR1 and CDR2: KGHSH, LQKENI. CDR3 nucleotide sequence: TGTGCCAGCTCACTCGCGACAGGGGCAGATTCACCCCTCCACTTT. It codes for CASSLATGADSPLHF.

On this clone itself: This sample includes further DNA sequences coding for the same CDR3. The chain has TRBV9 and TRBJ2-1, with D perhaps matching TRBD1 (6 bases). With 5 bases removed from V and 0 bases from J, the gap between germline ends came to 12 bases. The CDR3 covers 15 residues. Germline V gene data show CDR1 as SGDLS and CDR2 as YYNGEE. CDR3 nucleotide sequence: TGTGCCAGCAGTGAAACAGGGAGCTCCTACAATGAGCAGTTCTTC. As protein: CASSETGSSYNEQFF.